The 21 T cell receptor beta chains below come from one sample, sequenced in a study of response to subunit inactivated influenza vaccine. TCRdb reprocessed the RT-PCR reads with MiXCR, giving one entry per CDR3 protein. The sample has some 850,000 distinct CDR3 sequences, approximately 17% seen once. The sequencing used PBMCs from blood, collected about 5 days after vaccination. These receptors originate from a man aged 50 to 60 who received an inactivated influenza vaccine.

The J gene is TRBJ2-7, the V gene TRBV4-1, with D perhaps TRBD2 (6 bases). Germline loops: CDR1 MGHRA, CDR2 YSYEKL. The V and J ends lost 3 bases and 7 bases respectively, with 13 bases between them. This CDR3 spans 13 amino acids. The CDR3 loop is CASSQGLEREQYF. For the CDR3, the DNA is TGCGCCAGCAGCCAGGGACTGGAAAGGGAGCAGTACTTC.

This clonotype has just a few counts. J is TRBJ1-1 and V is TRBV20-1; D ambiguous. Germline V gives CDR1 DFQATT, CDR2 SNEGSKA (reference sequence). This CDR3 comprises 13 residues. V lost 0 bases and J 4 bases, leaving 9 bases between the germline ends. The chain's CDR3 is CSAREGGVTEAFF. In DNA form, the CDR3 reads TGCAGTGCTAGAGAGGGAGGAGTCACTGAAGCTTTCTTT.

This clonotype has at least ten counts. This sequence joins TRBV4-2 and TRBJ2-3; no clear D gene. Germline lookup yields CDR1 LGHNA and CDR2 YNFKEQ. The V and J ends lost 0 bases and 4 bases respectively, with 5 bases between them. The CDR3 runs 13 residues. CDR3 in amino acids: CASSQDYADTQYF. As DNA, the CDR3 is TGTGCCAGCAGCCAAGATTATGCAGATACGCAGTATTTT.

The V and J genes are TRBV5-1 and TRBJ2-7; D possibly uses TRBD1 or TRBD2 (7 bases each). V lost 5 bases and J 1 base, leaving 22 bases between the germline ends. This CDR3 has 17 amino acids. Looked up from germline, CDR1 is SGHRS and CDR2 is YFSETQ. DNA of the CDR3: TGCGCCAGCAGGGGGGGGAAACCGGGACAGCGTTCCTACGAGCAGTACTTC. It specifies CASRGGKPGQRSYEQYF.

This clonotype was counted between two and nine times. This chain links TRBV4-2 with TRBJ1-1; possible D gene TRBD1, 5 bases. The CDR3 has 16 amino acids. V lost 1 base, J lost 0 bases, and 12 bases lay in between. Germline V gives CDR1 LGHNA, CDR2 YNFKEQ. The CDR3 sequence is CASSQVQGSMNTEAFF. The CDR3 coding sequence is TGTGCCAGCAGCCAAGTTCAGGGTAGCATGAACACTGAAGCTTTCTTT.

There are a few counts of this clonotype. The CDR3 protein is CASSSIQQADTQYF. CDR3 DNA sequence: TGTGCCAGCAGTTCCATCCAACAGGCAGATACGCAGTATTTT. The chain is built from TRBV28 and TRBJ2-3, with D possibly matching TRBD1 (5 bases). CDR1 and CDR2 (germline): MDHEN, SYDVKM. V shed 4 bases and J shed 4 bases, with 12 bases lying between them. The CDR3 loop spans 14 amino acids.

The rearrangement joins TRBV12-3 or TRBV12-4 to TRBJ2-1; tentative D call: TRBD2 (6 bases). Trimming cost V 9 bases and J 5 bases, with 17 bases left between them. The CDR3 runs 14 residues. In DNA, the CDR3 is TGTGCCAGTAACACCGAGACTAGTCACAATGAGCAGTTCTTC. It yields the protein CASNTETSHNEQFF.

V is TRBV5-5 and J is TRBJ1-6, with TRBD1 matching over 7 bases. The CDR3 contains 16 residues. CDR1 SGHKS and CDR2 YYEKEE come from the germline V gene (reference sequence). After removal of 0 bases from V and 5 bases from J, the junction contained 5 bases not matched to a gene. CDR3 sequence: CASSLEGQRNNSPLHF. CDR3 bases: TGTGCCAGCAGCTTGGAGGGACAGAGAAATAATTCACCCCTCCACTTT.

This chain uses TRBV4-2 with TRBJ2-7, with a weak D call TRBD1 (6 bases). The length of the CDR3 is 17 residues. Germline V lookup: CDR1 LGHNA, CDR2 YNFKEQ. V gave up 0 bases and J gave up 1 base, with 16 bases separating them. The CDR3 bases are TGTGCCAGCAGCCAAGATGCTTCGGGACATCGTTCCTACGAGCAGTACTTC. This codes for CASSQDASGHRSYEQYF.

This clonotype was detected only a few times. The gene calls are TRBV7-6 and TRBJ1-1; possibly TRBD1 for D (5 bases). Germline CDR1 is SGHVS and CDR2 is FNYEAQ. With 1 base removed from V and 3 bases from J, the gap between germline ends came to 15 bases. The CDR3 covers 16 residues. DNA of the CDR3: TGTGCCAGCAGCTTAGGGGGGGTTCGATTGCACACTGAAGCTTTCTTT. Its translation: CASSLGGVRLHTEAFF.

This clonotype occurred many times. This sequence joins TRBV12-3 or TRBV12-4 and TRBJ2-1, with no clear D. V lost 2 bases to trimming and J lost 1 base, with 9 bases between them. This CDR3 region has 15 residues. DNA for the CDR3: TGTGCCAGCAGTTTACCGGGTGGGTCCTACAATGAGCAGTTCTTC. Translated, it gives CASSLPGGSYNEQFF.

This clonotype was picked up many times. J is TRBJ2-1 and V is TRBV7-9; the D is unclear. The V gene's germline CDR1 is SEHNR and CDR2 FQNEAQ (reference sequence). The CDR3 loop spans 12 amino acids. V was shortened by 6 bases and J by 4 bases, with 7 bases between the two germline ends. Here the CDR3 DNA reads TGTGCCAGCAGTTACCGATACAATGAGCAGTTCTTC. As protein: CASSYRYNEQFF.

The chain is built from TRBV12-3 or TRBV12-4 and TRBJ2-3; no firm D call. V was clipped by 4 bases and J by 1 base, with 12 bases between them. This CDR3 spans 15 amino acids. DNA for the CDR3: TGTGCCAGCAGTTCACTTGCGGCCCGCACAGATACGCAGTATTTT. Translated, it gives CASSSLAARTDTQYF.

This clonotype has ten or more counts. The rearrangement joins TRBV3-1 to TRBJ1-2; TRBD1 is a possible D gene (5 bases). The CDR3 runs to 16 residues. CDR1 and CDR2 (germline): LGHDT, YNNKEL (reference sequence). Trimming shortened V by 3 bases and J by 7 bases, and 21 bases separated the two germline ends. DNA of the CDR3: TGTGCCAGCAGCCAGCAGTTGTGGGGCGTCCGGGCTGGCTACACCTTC. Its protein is CASSQQLWGVRAGYTF.

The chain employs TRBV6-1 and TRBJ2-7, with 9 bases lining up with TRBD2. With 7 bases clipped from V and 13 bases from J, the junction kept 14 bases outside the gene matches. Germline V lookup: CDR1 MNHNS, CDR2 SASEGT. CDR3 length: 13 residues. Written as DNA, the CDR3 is TGTGCCAGCACCCCCGGGGGTAGCGGGAGTTTATACTTC. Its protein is CASTPGGSGSLYF.

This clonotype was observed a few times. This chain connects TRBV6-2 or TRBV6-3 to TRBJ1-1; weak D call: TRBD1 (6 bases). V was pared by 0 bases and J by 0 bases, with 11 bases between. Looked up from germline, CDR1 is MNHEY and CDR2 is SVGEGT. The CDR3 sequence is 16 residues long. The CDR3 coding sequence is TGTGCCAGCAGTTACTCACAGGGTTTCTTGAACACTGAAGCTTTCTTT. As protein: CASSYSQGFLNTEAFF.

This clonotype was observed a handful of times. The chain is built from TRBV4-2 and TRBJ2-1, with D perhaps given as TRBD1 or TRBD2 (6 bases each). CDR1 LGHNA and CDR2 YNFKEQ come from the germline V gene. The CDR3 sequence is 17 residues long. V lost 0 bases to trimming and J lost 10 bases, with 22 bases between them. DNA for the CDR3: TGTGCCAGCAGCCAAGATCAGGGGCGGAGGGGCCTTTTAGAGCAGTTCTTC. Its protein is CASSQDQGRRGLLEQFF.

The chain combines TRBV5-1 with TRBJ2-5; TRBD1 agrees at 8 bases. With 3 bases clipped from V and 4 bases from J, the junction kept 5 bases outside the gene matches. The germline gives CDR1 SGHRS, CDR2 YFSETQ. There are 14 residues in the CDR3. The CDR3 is CASSSGQVGETQYF. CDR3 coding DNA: TGCGCCAGCAGCTCGGGACAGGTAGGAGAGACCCAGTACTTC. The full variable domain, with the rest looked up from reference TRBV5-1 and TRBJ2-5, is KAGVTQTPRYLIKTRGQQVTLSCSPISGHRSVSWYQQTPGQGLQFLFEYFSETQRNKGNFPGRFSGRQFSNSRSEMNVSTLELGDSALYLCASSSGQVGETQYFGPGTRLLVL.

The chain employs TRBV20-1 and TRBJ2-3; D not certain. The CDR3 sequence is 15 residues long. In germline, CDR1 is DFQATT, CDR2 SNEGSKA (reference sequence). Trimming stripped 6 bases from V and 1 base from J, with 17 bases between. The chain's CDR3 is CSAPPIRLGTDTQYF. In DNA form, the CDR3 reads TGCAGTGCCCCCCCCATCAGACTGGGCACAGATACGCAGTATTTT.

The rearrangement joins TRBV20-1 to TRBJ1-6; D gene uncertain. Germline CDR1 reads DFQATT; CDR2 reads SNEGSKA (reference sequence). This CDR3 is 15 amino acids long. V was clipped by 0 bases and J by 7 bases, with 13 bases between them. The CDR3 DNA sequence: TGCAGTGCTAGAGATTTAAGGGCAGGAAATTCACCCCTCCACTTT. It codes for CSARDLRAGNSPLHF.

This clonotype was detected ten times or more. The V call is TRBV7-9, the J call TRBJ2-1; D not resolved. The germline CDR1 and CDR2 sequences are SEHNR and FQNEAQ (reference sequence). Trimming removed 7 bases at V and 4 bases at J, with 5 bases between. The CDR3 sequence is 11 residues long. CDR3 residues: CASNRYNEQFF. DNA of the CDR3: TGTGCCAGCAACCGTTACAATGAGCAGTTCTTC.